The 21 T cell receptor beta chains given below trace back to one sample, sequenced in a study of T cells in localized non-small cell lung cancer. Only in-frame clones appear in the TCRdb table, and some are missing; sequencing was by immunoSEQ multiplex PCR. The sample records 45,000 to 55,000 clones, 70% to 90% being singletons. Sequencing used peripheral blood, obtained before any cancer treatment. These receptors originate from a male donor aged 60 or over with stage III squamous cell lung carcinoma.

This clone came up a few times. The J gene is TRBJ1-2, the V gene TRBV9, with D perhaps matching TRBD1 (5 bases). V was trimmed by 4 bases and J by 8 bases, leaving 18 bases between them. Per germline, CDR1 SGDLS and CDR2 YYNGEE. The CDR3 extends over 14 amino acids. This CDR3 is CASSSRAGTTGYTF. The CDR3 region has the DNA TGTGCCAGCAGCTCTAGAGCCGGGACCACAGGCTACACCTTC.

A single count supports this clone. This chain links TRBV27 with TRBJ1-1; 7 bases match TRBD1. Germline CDR1 and CDR2: MNHEY and SMNVEV (reference sequence). CDR3 length: 15 amino acids. J lost 0 bases, V lost 6 bases, and 7 bases had no gene match. The CDR3 DNA follows: TGTGCCAGCAGCATCGTGGGACAGCTGAACACTGAAGCTTTCTTT. Protein product: CASSIVGQLNTEAFF.

This chain uses TRBV2 with TRBJ2-2, with 7 positions matching TRBD1. CDR3 length equals 13 residues. Germline CDR1 SNHLY, CDR2 FYNNEI. The trim removed 4 bases at V and 8 bases at J, leaving 4 bases unmatched. The CDR3 loop is CASSGVQGGELFF. Here the CDR3 DNA reads TGTGCCAGCAGTGGGGTACAGGGGGGGGAGCTGTTTTTT.

The genes are TRBV28 and TRBJ2-1; D may correspond to TRBD1 or TRBD2 (5 bases each). Germline CDR1 and CDR2: MDHEN and SYDVKM. CDR3 length: 16 residues. The ends were cut back, 5 bases at V and 6 bases at J, with 20 bases in the middle. The CDR3 loop is CASSPPGTFEGNEQFF. In nucleotides, the CDR3 is TGTGCCAGCAGTCCACCCGGGACCTTCGAGGGCAATGAGCAGTTCTTC.

This chain links TRBV21-1 with TRBJ2-7; the listed D gene, TRBD2, was not tested against the DNA. TRBV21-1 is deemed a pseudogene. The CDR3 is 18 amino acids. The CDR3 DNA reads TGTGCCAGCAGCAAATCGCCTAGCGGGTGCCCCTCATCTTACGAGCAGTACTTC. This sequence encodes CASSKSPSGCPSSYEQYF.

The chain has TRBV19 and TRBJ1-3, with D uncertain. Germline values: CDR1 LNHDA, CDR2 SQIVND (reference sequence). The CDR3 length is 16 residues. Trimming took off 8 bases at V and 0 bases at J, with 17 bases between the two ends. CDR3 sequence reads: CASRRTGFHSGNTIYF. In DNA, the CDR3 is TGTGCCAGTCGGAGGACGGGGTTCCACTCTGGAAACACCATATATTTT.

The V gene is TRBV5-8, the J gene TRBJ2-1; D gene uncertain. V was pared by 4 bases and J by 3 bases, with 11 bases between. CDR1 and CDR2 (germline): SGHTS, YDEGEE. This CDR3 is 14 amino acids long. The CDR3, as DNA: TGTGCCAGCAGCCTAAGGGCTCACTACAATGAGCAGTTCTTC. Translation: CASSLRAHYNEQFF.

The chain is built from TRBV2 and TRBJ2-1, with TRBD2 identical over 12 bases. The CDR3 consists of 15 residues. The trim removed 8 bases at V and 8 bases at J, leaving 10 bases unmatched. In germline, CDR1 is SNHLY, CDR2 FYNNEI. The DNA for the CDR3 is TGTGCCAGCCCTAGGGCTAGCGGGAGGGGGGATGAGCAGTTCTTC. It yields the protein CASPRASGRGDEQFF.

The chain has TRBV21-1 and TRBJ2-7; the table's D call, TRBD2, has no DNA check behind it. TRBV21-1 is labeled a pseudogene. CDR3 length: 16 amino acids. Written as DNA, the CDR3 is TGTGCCAGCAGCAAAGTCGGGACTAGCGGCTCCTACGAGCAGTACTTC. Its translation: CASSKVGTSGSYEQYF.

This chain connects TRBV9 to TRBJ1-3, with D perhaps TRBD1 (6 bases). Trimming took 4 bases from V and 0 from J, leaving 11 bases between them. The germline V gene has CDR1 SGDLS and CDR2 YYNGEE. The CDR3 sequence is 15 residues long. CDR3 amino acids: CASSSGTISGNTIYF. The DNA of the CDR3 is TGTGCCAGCAGCTCCGGGACAATCTCTGGAAACACCATATATTTT. Supplemented by reference TRBV9 and TRBJ1-3, the full variable domain reads DSGVTQTPKHLITATGQRVTLRCSPRSGDLSVYWYQQSLDQGLQFLIQYYNGEERAKGNILERFSAQQFPDLHSELNLSSLELGDSALYFCASSSGTISGNTIYFGEGSWLTVV.

This rearrangement joins TRBV5-1 to TRBJ2-2, with 9 bases matching TRBD1. V shed 3 bases and J 9 bases; nucleotides not matched to a gene: 9. The CDR3 extends over 15 amino acids. The germline gives CDR1 SGHRS, CDR2 YFSETQ. The CDR3 coding sequence is TGCGCCAGCAGCTCCGGGACAGGGAGGTACCGGGAGCTGTTTTTT. Its protein product is CASSSGTGRYRELFF. The full variable domain, its missing parts supplied by reference TRBV5-1 and TRBJ2-2, is KAGVTQTPRYLIKTRGQQVTLSCSPISGHRSVSWYQQTPGQGLQFLFEYFSETQRNKGNFPGRFSGRQFSNSRSEMNVSTLELGDSALYLCASSSGTGRYRELFFGEGSRLTVL.

This clone has a handful of counts. This chain joins TRBV5-6 and TRBJ1-5; D uncertain. Trimming cost V 0 bases and J 0 bases, with 10 bases left between them. The CDR3 spans 16 residues. The germline V gene encodes CDR1 SGHDT and CDR2 YYEEEE. The CDR3 nucleotides are TGTGCCAGCAGCTTGGCCGGTACTTATAGCAATCAGCCCCAGCATTTT. As protein: CASSLAGTYSNQPQHF.

This clone was observed a single time. This chain uses TRBV6-1 with TRBJ2-1; D is uncertain. CDR1 and CDR2 from the germline V gene are MNHNS and SASEGT. This CDR3 has 11 residues. Deletions cut 6 bases from V and 12 bases from J, with 12 bases between. The DNA of the CDR3 is TGTGCCAGCAGCGTCAGACAAGTGCAGTTCTTC. This sequence encodes CASSVRQVQFF.

The V gene is TRBV7-8, the J gene TRBJ2-7, with D tentatively TRBD1 (6 bases). Germline values: CDR1 SGHVS, CDR2 FQNEAQ. Trimming took 2 bases from V and 2 from J, leaving 19 bases between them. The CDR3 is made up of 17 amino acids. In DNA, the CDR3 is TGTGCCAGCAGCTTACTTGCGCTCAGGACAGTCCCCTACGAGCAGTACTTC. It encodes CASSLLALRTVPYEQYF.

This chain joins TRBV19 and TRBJ2-2; TRBD2 is a possible D gene (6 bases). The CDR3 is made up of 16 amino acids. The V end was cut by 5 bases, the J end by 2 bases, with 15 bases between. Per germline, CDR1 LNHDA and CDR2 SQIVND (reference sequence). CDR3 DNA sequence: TGTGCCAGTAGTTCCGGGACTCCTATAAACACCGGGGAGCTGTTTTTT. Translating gives CASSSGTPINTGELFF.

J is TRBJ1-1 and V is TRBV7-2; D may be TRBD1 (6 bases). The CDR3 extends over 14 amino acids. V lost 0 bases to trimming and J lost 11 bases, with 16 bases between them. Per germline, CDR1 SGHTA and CDR2 FQGNSA. CDR3 sequence reads: CASSLATGRMAAFF. CDR3 DNA: TGTGCCAGCAGCTTAGCTACAGGGAGAATGGCCGCTTTCTTT.

The chain recombines TRBV2 with TRBJ2-5; TRBD2 agrees at 11 bases. The CDR3 has 15 amino acids. V gave up 5 bases and J gave up 3 bases; unmatched junction bases: 5. Germline V gives CDR1 SNHLY, CDR2 FYNNEI. CDR3 bases: TGTGCCAGCAGTCCCCAACTAGCGGGGGAAGAGACCCAGTACTTC. It is translated as CASSPQLAGEETQYF.

This chain uses TRBV5-4 with TRBJ2-7, with TRBD1 matching over 10 bases. Germline-derived CDR1 and CDR2 are SGHNT and YYREEE (reference sequence). J gave up 6 bases and V 5 bases, and 5 bases lay outside the gene matches. CDR3 length equals 13 residues. The CDR3: CASSPGQGVEQYF. The DNA of the CDR3 is TGTGCCAGCAGTCCCGGACAGGGGGTCGAGCAGTACTTC.

The chain links TRBV7-3 to TRBJ1-1; D is perhaps TRBD1 (5 bases). The germline V and J ends were trimmed by 2 bases and 1 base, with 11 bases remaining between them. This CDR3 comprises 15 residues. Germline V gives CDR1 SGHTA, CDR2 FQGTGA. The CDR3 nucleotides read TGTGCCAGCAGCTTAGCAGGGCCCCGGAACACTGAAGCTTTCTTT. The encoded protein is CASSLAGPRNTEAFF.

The chain couples TRBV27 to TRBJ1-2, with 10 nucleotides matching TRBD1. Germline V gives CDR1 MNHEY, CDR2 SMNVEV (reference sequence). This CDR3 spans 14 amino acids. Trimming cost V 2 bases and J 7 bases; bases outside gene matches: 4. The CDR3 DNA reads as TGTGCCAGCAGTTTAGGACAGGGGGGAAGTGGCTACACCTTC. It yields the protein CASSLGQGGSGYTF.

The chain carries TRBV9 and TRBJ1-1; no definite D call. V was trimmed by 0 bases and J by 4 bases, leaving 7 bases between them. CDR1 and CDR2 (germline): SGDLS, YYNGEE. The CDR3 length is 13 residues. The CDR3 sequence is CASSVAGSTEAFF. CDR3 DNA sequence: TGTGCCAGCAGCGTAGCGGGGAGCACTGAAGCTTTCTTT.